Listed here are 19 T cell receptor beta chains from one sample, sequenced in a study of blood T cell repertoires in COVID-19. Assay: immunoSEQ multiplex PCR; the TCRdb copy retains only in-frame clones and omits some. The data contain some 80,000 clones, around 78% of them singletons. What was sequenced was peripheral blood. Every receptor here comes from a man in his sixties with COVID-19, enrolled during active disease.

The V call is TRBV19, the J call TRBJ2-7, with TRBD1 matching 7 bases. Germline loops: CDR1 LNHDA, CDR2 SQIVND (reference sequence). There are 16 residues in the CDR3. With V trimmed by 3 bases and J by 5 bases, 13 bases remained unmatched. In nucleotides, the CDR3 is TGTGCCAGTAGTATGACGGGAACTTCAACAGGGGACGAGCAGTACTTC. Its translation is CASSMTGTSTGDEQYF.

The chain recombines TRBV5-6 with TRBJ2-5; 11 nucleotides agree with TRBD2. Germline values: CDR1 SGHDT, CDR2 YYEEEE. This CDR3 is 13 amino acids long. The J segment lost 6 bases and the V segment lost 6 bases, leaving 4 bases of the junction unmatched. As DNA, the CDR3 is TGTGCCAGCATGCCTAGCGGGGGGAAGACCCAGTACTTC. It is translated as CASMPSGGKTQYF.

A single count supports this clone. J is TRBJ2-3 and V is TRBV30; D gene unclear. CDR1 is GTSNPN, CDR2 SVGIG, per germline (reference sequence). CDR3 size: 14 residues. V was pared by 0 bases and J by 1 base, with 8 bases between. The CDR3 nucleotides are TGTGCCTGGAGTGTTAACCGGGGCACAGATACGCAGTATTTT. This translates into CAWSVNRGTDTQYF.

V is TRBV29-1 and J is TRBJ2-6; D call uncertain. Germline V CDR1 and CDR2: SQVTM, ANQGSEA. The CDR3 has 16 residues. Deletions cut 4 bases from V and 0 bases from J, with 13 bases between. CDR3 DNA sequence: TGCAGCGTTGCCTGGGCAGAGAGCTCTGGGGCCAACGTCCTGACTTTC. Translated: CSVAWAESSGANVLTF.

The gene calls are TRBV7-2 and TRBJ1-5; possibly TRBD1 for D (5 bases). Between the trimmed V and J ends, which lost 5 bases and 7 bases, there was a span of 18 bases. Germline CDR1 and CDR2: SGHTA and FQGNSA. The CDR3 length is 15 residues. CDR3 residues: CASSTQGAAGQPQHF. In DNA, the CDR3 is TGTGCCAGCAGCACCCAAGGGGCAGCGGGACAGCCCCAGCATTTT.

The rearrangement uses TRBV9 and TRBJ1-4; the D is unclear. In germline, CDR1 is SGDLS, CDR2 YYNGEE. Trimming took off 3 bases at V and 5 bases at J, with 11 bases between the two ends. The CDR3 contains 14 residues. In nucleotides, the CDR3 is TGTGCCAGCAGCGGCGGGGAAATAAATGAAAAACTGTTTTTT. Protein sequence: CASSGGEINEKLFF.

This chain joins TRBV7-9 and TRBJ1-1, with D hard to call. Germline V gene lookup returns CDR1 SEHNR and CDR2 FQNEAQ (reference sequence). Between the trimmed V and J ends, which lost 8 bases and 0 bases, there was a span of 22 bases. The CDR3 extends over 17 amino acids. CDR3 coding DNA: TGTGCCAGCGATCCACTGCTGGTGAAGGAGTTGAACACTGAAGCTTTCTTT. Encoded protein: CASDPLLVKELNTEAFF.

The J gene is TRBJ1-2, the V gene TRBV28, with 9 bases matching TRBD1. The V gene end was trimmed by 5 bases and the J gene end by 4 bases; junction bases not matched to a gene: 5. The CDR3 spans 14 residues. The germline gives CDR1 MDHEN, CDR2 SYDVKM. Here the CDR3 reads CASSRTGGGYGYTF. The DNA for the CDR3 is TGTGCCAGCAGTAGAACAGGGGGCGGCTATGGCTACACCTTC.

V gene TRBV5-6 combines with J gene TRBJ2-5; a possible D gene is TRBD1 (5 bases). This CDR3 comprises 16 residues. V was trimmed by 4 bases and J by 7 bases, leaving 23 bases between them. CDR1 and CDR2 (germline): SGHDT, YYEEEE. The CDR3 coding sequence is TGTGCCAGCAGCGCGGACAATGAGGAAATTGGGCTGACCCAGTACTTC. Amino acid sequence: CASSADNEEIGLTQYF. The full variable domain, its missing parts supplied by reference TRBV5-6 and TRBJ2-5, is DAGVTQSPTHLIKTRGQQVTLRCSPKSGHDTVSWYQQALGQGPQFIFQYYEEEERQRGNFPDRFSGHQFPNYSSELNVNALLLGDSALYLCASSADNEEIGLTQYFGPGTRLLVL.

The chain carries TRBV7-9 and TRBJ1-2; D call uncertain. CDR1 is SEHNR and CDR2 is FQNEAQ in the germline V gene (reference sequence). This CDR3 contains 15 residues. V shed 5 bases and J shed 8 bases, with 21 bases lying between them. CDR3 coding DNA: TGTGCCAGCAGCAACGAAAAAAGATCACCGAGGGGCTACACCTTC. Translated: CASSNEKRSPRGYTF.

The chain has TRBV5-1 and TRBJ2-1; D gene uncertain. From germline, CDR1 is SGHRS and CDR2 YFSETQ. Trimming removed 0 bases at V and 8 bases at J, with 18 bases between. CDR3 length: 16 residues. The CDR3 loop reads CASSLGETSWLDEQFF. In nucleotides, the CDR3 is TGCGCCAGCAGCTTGGGAGAAACCTCATGGCTAGATGAGCAGTTCTTC. The whole variable domain, remainder taken from reference TRBV5-1 and TRBJ2-1, is KAGVTQTPRYLIKTRGQQVTLSCSPISGHRSVSWYQQTPGQGLQFLFEYFSETQRNKGNFPGRFSGRQFSNSRSEMNVSTLELGDSALYLCASSLGETSWLDEQFFGPGTRLTVL.

This clone was seen a handful of times. The chain has TRBV19 and TRBJ1-5; no clear D. V was trimmed by 4 bases and J by 5 bases, leaving 9 bases between them. The CDR3 spans 13 residues. Germline CDR1 LNHDA, CDR2 SQIVND (reference sequence). The CDR3 here is CASSTTVDQPQHF. CDR3 bases: TGTGCCAGTAGTACTACAGTCGATCAGCCCCAGCATTTT.

In its sample, this clone was seen many times. The chain carries TRBV6-5 and TRBJ1-5; possibly TRBD1 for D (5 bases). Germline CDR1 MNHEY, CDR2 SVGAGI. V was trimmed by 6 bases and J by 1 base, leaving 7 bases between them. The length of the CDR3 is 13 residues. As DNA, the CDR3 is TGTGCCAGCAGGCCAGGGAGCAATCAGCCCCAGCATTTT. Translation: CASRPGSNQPQHF.

The V and J genes are TRBV18 and TRBJ1-2; the D gene is possibly TRBD1 (6 bases). V lost 4 bases and J lost 4, with 16 bases in between. Germline V gene sequence: CDR1 KGHSH, CDR2 LQKENI. CDR3 length: 15 residues. The CDR3: CASSQSRGRGYGYTF. In DNA form, the CDR3 reads TGTGCCAGCTCACAGAGCCGTGGCAGGGGCTATGGCTACACCTTC.

This clone was picked up a small number of times. The J gene is TRBJ1-2, the V gene TRBV2; 11 bases align to TRBD1. The CDR3 covers 14 residues. Per the germline V gene, CDR1 is SNHLY and CDR2 is FYNNEI. Trimming cost V 4 bases and J 7 bases; bases outside gene matches: 5. DNA of the CDR3: TGTGCCAGCAGTGGGACAGGGGGCGGTTTTGGCTACACCTTC. It specifies CASSGTGGGFGYTF.

This chain connects TRBV5-1 to TRBJ2-7; D may be TRBD1 (6 bases). The V end lost 4 bases, the J end lost 7 bases, and 15 bases lay between the germline ends. Germline V gene data show CDR1 as SGHRS and CDR2 as YFSETQ. This CDR3 contains 13 residues. In DNA, the CDR3 is TGCGCCAGCAGCGTAAAGACAGGCCAGGAGCAGTACTTC. Protein sequence: CASSVKTGQEQYF.

The chain is built from TRBV30 and TRBJ2-5; 7 bases agree with TRBD2. The CDR3 consists of 15 residues. CDR1 and CDR2 (germline): GTSNPN, SVGIG (reference sequence). Trimming cost V 2 bases and J 0 bases; bases outside gene matches: 6. CDR3 DNA sequence: TGTGCCTGGAGTCCCGGGGGGAGTTACCAAGAGACCCAGTACTTC. Protein sequence: CAWSPGGSYQETQYF.

The chain combines TRBV11-2 with TRBJ2-7; 7 nucleotides agree with TRBD1. From germline, CDR1 is SGHAT and CDR2 FQNNGV. The CDR3 consists of 15 residues. V dropped 2 bases and J dropped 0; count of bases not matched to a gene: 4. CDR3 amino acids: CASSLMYRGSYEQYF. The CDR3 DNA follows: TGTGCCAGCAGCTTAATGTACAGGGGCTCCTACGAGCAGTACTTC.

The chain carries TRBV30 and TRBJ1-5, with unresolved D. The germline V and J ends were trimmed by 2 bases and 5 bases, with 10 bases remaining between them. The CDR3 sequence is 13 residues long. Per the germline V gene, CDR1 is GTSNPN and CDR2 is SVGIG (reference sequence). DNA of the CDR3: TGTGCCTGGAGTTCGGGGTTGGATCAGCCCCAGCATTTT. Its translation is CAWSSGLDQPQHF.